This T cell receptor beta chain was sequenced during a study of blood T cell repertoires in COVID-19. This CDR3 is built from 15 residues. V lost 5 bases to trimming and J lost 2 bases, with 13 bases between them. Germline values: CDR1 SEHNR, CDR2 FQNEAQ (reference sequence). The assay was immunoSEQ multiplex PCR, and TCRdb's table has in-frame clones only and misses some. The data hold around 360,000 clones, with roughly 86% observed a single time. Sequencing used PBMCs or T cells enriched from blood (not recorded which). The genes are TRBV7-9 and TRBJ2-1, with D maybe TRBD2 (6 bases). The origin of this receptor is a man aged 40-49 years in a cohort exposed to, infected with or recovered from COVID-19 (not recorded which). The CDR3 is CASSPSAGPYNEQFF. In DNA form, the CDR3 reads TGTGCCAGCAGCCCCTCGGCGGGGCCCTACAATGAGCAGTTCTTC.